The 23 T cell receptor beta chains in this list originate from one sample, sequenced in a study of T cells in Graves' hyperthyroidism and ophthalmopathy. What was amplified from RNA transcripts were TCR beta CDR3 regions. Researchers ran a first-round RT-PCR on the TCR CDR3 using the HTBI primer set. Each CDR3 protein is one row after TCRdb ran MiXCR on the multiplex PCR reads. In the table there are about 400,000 distinct CDR3 sequences, under 15% of which are singletons. Material: blood. The receptor set was obtained from a man aged 18 to 30 with Graves' ophthalmopathy.

This clonotype has at least ten counts. The V gene is TRBV2, the J gene TRBJ2-2; possible D gene TRBD1, 6 bases. The ends were cut back, 3 bases at V and 5 bases at J, with 10 bases in the middle. The CDR3 has 14 residues. CDR1 and CDR2 from the germline V gene are SNHLY and FYNNEI. The CDR3 DNA is TGTGCCAGCAGTGATTTCAGGGGAACCGGGGAGCTGTTTTTT. Translation: CASSDFRGTGELFF.

This clonotype was seen only a few times. The chain has TRBV15 and TRBJ2-7, with D unresolved. The CDR3 has 14 amino acids. Germline V gene lookup returns CDR1 LNHNV and CDR2 YYDKDF (reference sequence). V lost 1 base and J lost 1, with 8 bases in between. The DNA for the CDR3 is TGTGCCACCAGCAGAGTGCTGGGTTCCTACGAGCAGTACTTC. It codes for CATSRVLGSYEQYF.

This clonotype has a count of ten or more. This sequence joins TRBV12-3 or TRBV12-4 and TRBJ1-5, with 10 bases identical to TRBD1. The length of the CDR3 is 13 residues. With V trimmed by 5 bases and J by 6 bases, 1 base remained unmatched. This CDR3 reads CASSGQGGQPQHF. The CDR3 DNA reads TGTGCCAGCAGTGGACAGGGGGGTCAGCCCCAGCATTTT.

This clonotype was counted many times. The rearrangement uses TRBV15 and TRBJ2-7, with D perhaps TRBD1 (6 bases). Trimming cost V 0 bases and J 3 bases, with 15 bases left between them. This CDR3 is built from 16 residues. Germline assignment: CDR1 LNHNV and CDR2 YYDKDF (reference sequence). This CDR3 reads CATSRDLGHQFYEQYF. CDR3 nucleotide sequence: TGTGCCACCAGCAGAGATCTGGGACACCAATTCTACGAGCAGTACTTC.

The chain employs TRBV5-8 and TRBJ2-7; 7 bases are a match to TRBD2. Germline loops: CDR1 SGHTS, CDR2 YDEGEE. Trimming at V came to 5 bases and at J to 2 bases, leaving 16 bases not matched to a gene. This CDR3 is 17 amino acids long. The CDR3 DNA reads TGTGCCAGCAGTATGGGGGGGTCGACGAGTTCTCCCTACGAGCAGTACTTC. It yields the protein CASSMGGSTSSPYEQYF.

This clonotype was observed many times. The rearrangement links TRBV27 to TRBJ2-5; D possibly corresponds to TRBD2 (6 bases). Trimming stripped 3 bases from V and 5 bases from J, with 16 bases between. Germline values: CDR1 MNHEY, CDR2 SMNVEV (reference sequence). This CDR3 contains 15 residues. CDR3 sequence: CASSFGVRAGETQYF. The CDR3 nucleotides are TGTGCCAGCAGTTTCGGGGTCAGGGCGGGGGAGACCCAGTACTTC.

This clonotype has at least ten counts. V is TRBV7-6 and J is TRBJ1-5, with D possibly TRBD1 on 5 matching bases. The germline V and J ends were trimmed by 5 bases and 3 bases, with 14 bases remaining between them. The V gene's germline CDR1 is SGHVS and CDR2 FNYEAQ. This CDR3 contains 15 residues. The CDR3, as DNA: TGTGCCAGCAGCCGTCAGTCAGGGAACAATCAGCCCCAGCATTTT. Amino acid sequence: CASSRQSGNNQPQHF. The full variable domain, with the rest looked up from reference TRBV7-6 and TRBJ1-5, is GAGVSQSPRYKVTKRGQDVALRCDPISGHVSLYWYRQALGQGPEFLTYFNYEAQQDKSGLPNDRFSAERPEGSISTLTIQRTEQRDSAMYRCASSRQSGNNQPQHFGDGTRLSIL.

This clonotype turned up a few times. This chain links TRBV19 with TRBJ1-3; no clear D gene. Looked up from germline, CDR1 is LNHDA and CDR2 is SQIVND (reference sequence). Trimming took 7 bases from V and 2 from J, leaving 12 bases between them. The CDR3 is 14 residues long. CDR3 protein: CASNPPGAGNTIYF. DNA for the CDR3: TGTGCCAGTAATCCCCCCGGAGCTGGAAACACCATATATTTT.

This clonotype was recorded at least ten times. Written as DNA, the CDR3 is TGTGCCAGCAGCTTAGCGGGGACTAGCGGGGGCTACAATGAGCAGTTCTTC. The encoded protein is CASSLAGTSGGYNEQFF. The chain joins TRBV7-9 to TRBJ2-1, with TRBD2 matching over 14 bases. V lost 0 bases and J lost 3; bases outside the gene matches: 1. Germline V gene data show CDR1 as SEHNR and CDR2 as FQNEAQ (reference sequence). This CDR3 region has 17 residues.

This clonotype showed up many times. This chain connects TRBV9 to TRBJ2-7; weak D call: TRBD1 (6 bases). From germline, CDR1 is SGDLS and CDR2 YYNGEE. The germline V and J ends were trimmed by 0 bases and 2 bases, with 9 bases remaining between them. This CDR3 region has 14 residues. The CDR3 is CASSVDQGTYEQYF. CDR3 coding DNA: TGTGCCAGCAGCGTAGATCAGGGGACCTACGAGCAGTACTTC. Filled out from reference TRBV9 and TRBJ2-7, the complete variable domain reads DSGVTQTPKHLITATGQRVTLRCSPRSGDLSVYWYQQSLDQGLQFLIQYYNGEERAKGNILERFSAQQFPDLHSELNLSSLELGDSALYFCASSVDQGTYEQYFGPGTRLTVT.

The V and J genes are TRBV5-1 and TRBJ1-2; 7 positions agree with TRBD1. J lost 8 bases, V lost 1 base, and 5 bases had no gene match. The CDR3 extends over 13 amino acids. CDR1 SGHRS and CDR2 YFSETQ come from the germline V gene. The CDR3 sequence: CASSLWTGWGYTF. CDR3 in DNA: TGCGCCAGCAGCTTGTGGACAGGATGGGGCTACACCTTC.

This clonotype was detected a few times. The genes are TRBV4-2 and TRBJ2-3, with 11 bases matching TRBD2. The V gene's germline CDR1 is LGHNA and CDR2 YNFKEQ. V lost 0 bases and J lost 3; bases outside the gene matches: 14. The CDR3 is 20 residues long. The DNA of the CDR3 is TGTGCCAGCAGCCAAGAATCCTTTACGGCTAGCGGGAGGTGGACAGATACGCAGTATTTT. Its protein is CASSQESFTASGRWTDTQYF.

This clonotype appeared a few times. The V gene is TRBV20-1, the J gene TRBJ1-4; weak D call: TRBD1 (6 bases). Per the germline V gene, CDR1 is DFQATT and CDR2 is SNEGSKA (reference sequence). This CDR3 is 17 amino acids long. Trimming removed 0 bases from V and 0 bases from J, with 14 bases in between. The CDR3 is CSARDPGQQATNEKLFF. The CDR3 region has the DNA TGCAGTGCTAGAGATCCCGGACAGCAGGCAACTAATGAAAAACTGTTTTTT.

This clonotype was seen repeatedly, ten times or more. The J gene is TRBJ2-5, the V gene TRBV30, with D tentatively TRBD2 (6 bases). The CDR3 sequence is 16 residues long. V lost 3 bases and J 0 bases, leaving 17 bases between the germline ends. Per the germline V gene, CDR1 is GTSNPN and CDR2 is SVGIG (reference sequence). CDR3 sequence reads: CAWSLGRDWDQETQYF. DNA for the CDR3: TGTGCCTGGAGCCTCGGGCGGGATTGGGACCAAGAGACCCAGTACTTC. Full variable domain (outside the CDR3, taken from reference TRBV30 and TRBJ2-5): SQTIHQWPATLVQPVGSPLSLECTVEGTSNPNLYWYRQAAGRGLQLLFYSVGIGQISSEVPQNLSASRPQDRQFILSSKKLLLSDSGFYLCAWSLGRDWDQETQYFGPGTRLLVL.

This clonotype was found a few times. The chain combines TRBV6-5 with TRBJ2-1; possibly TRBD1 or TRBD2 for D (5 bases each). Trimming took 2 bases from V and 15 from J, leaving 17 bases between them. Per germline, CDR1 MNHEY and CDR2 SVGAGI. There are 13 residues in the CDR3. The CDR3 bases are TGTGCCAGCAGTTACGCAGGGACCGCATCTCCGTTCTTC. Protein: CASSYAGTASPFF.

This clonotype was detected many times. The V call is TRBV7-8, the J call TRBJ2-5; 8 bases are shared with TRBD2. The trim removed 3 bases at V and 1 base at J, leaving 4 bases unmatched. CDR3 length: 15 amino acids. Germline V gene sequence: CDR1 SGHVS, CDR2 FQNEAQ. The CDR3: CASSLSGGLQETQYF. CDR3 coding DNA: TGTGCCAGCAGCTTGAGCGGGGGTCTCCAAGAGACCCAGTACTTC.

The V gene is TRBV27, the J gene TRBJ2-1; D is unclear. This CDR3 is 14 amino acids long. The germline CDR1 and CDR2 sequences are MNHEY and SMNVEV (reference sequence). The V and J ends lost 0 bases and 6 bases respectively, with 9 bases between them. The DNA for the CDR3 is TGTGCCAGCAGTTTATCGTACAGCATCAATGAGCAGTTCTTC. Amino acids: CASSLSYSINEQFF.

The rearrangement links TRBV3-1 to TRBJ2-5; a possible D gene is TRBD2 (6 bases). This CDR3 has 15 residues. CDR1 is LGHDT, CDR2 YNNKEL, per germline (reference sequence). V was clipped by 0 bases and J by 5 bases, with 13 bases between them. The CDR3 here is CASSQDTTRIETQYF. The CDR3 DNA follows: TGTGCCAGCAGCCAAGATACGACTAGGATCGAGACCCAGTACTTC.

This clonotype was seen repeatedly, ten times or more. The rearrangement uses TRBV6-1 and TRBJ2-1; D remains ambiguous. Germline V gene sequence: CDR1 MNHNS, CDR2 SASEGT. The CDR3 sequence is 15 residues long. V gave up 7 bases and J gave up 1 base, with 14 bases separating them. The CDR3 DNA reads TGTGCCAGCAATAATGACGCCGCTTCCTACAATGAGCAGTTCTTC. The encoded protein is CASNNDAASYNEQFF.

This clonotype was picked up many times. The chain recombines TRBV29-1 with TRBJ2-2; 7 bases match TRBD2. The trim removed 5 bases at V and 2 bases at J, leaving 8 bases unmatched. The CDR3 is 15 residues long. CDR1 is SQVTM and CDR2 is ANQGSEA in the germline V gene. For the CDR3, the DNA is TGCAGCGTTAGCAAACGGGGGGAAAACACCGGGGAGCTGTTTTTT. Protein product: CSVSKRGENTGELFF.

The rearrangement links TRBV6-5 to TRBJ2-7, with TRBD2 matching 9 bases. Germline V gene data show CDR1 as MNHEY and CDR2 as SVGAGI. V lost 2 bases, J lost 3 bases, and 5 bases stayed unmatched. This CDR3 has 15 amino acids. Here the CDR3 reads CASSYRTSAVYEQYF. The CDR3 nucleotides read TGTGCCAGCAGTTACCGGACTAGCGCTGTCTACGAGCAGTACTTC.

This clonotype was counted many times. The chain couples TRBV10-3 to TRBJ2-7; 10 bases are shared with TRBD2. V gave up 10 bases and J gave up 0 bases; unmatched junction bases: 3. CDR1 and CDR2 (germline): ENHRY, SYGVKD. The CDR3 runs 13 residues. The DNA of the CDR3 is TGTGCCACAACTAGCGGGAACTCCTACGAGCAGTACTTC. Amino acid sequence: CATTSGNSYEQYF.

This clonotype has at least ten counts. The V call is TRBV2, the J call TRBJ1-1; 7 bases are shared with TRBD1. Germline V gives CDR1 SNHLY, CDR2 FYNNEI. V dropped 0 bases and J dropped 11; count of bases not matched to a gene: 6. CDR3 size: 13 residues. The CDR3 region is CASSEAGGGLAFF. The CDR3 DNA is TGTGCCAGCAGTGAAGCAGGGGGCGGTTTGGCTTTCTTT.